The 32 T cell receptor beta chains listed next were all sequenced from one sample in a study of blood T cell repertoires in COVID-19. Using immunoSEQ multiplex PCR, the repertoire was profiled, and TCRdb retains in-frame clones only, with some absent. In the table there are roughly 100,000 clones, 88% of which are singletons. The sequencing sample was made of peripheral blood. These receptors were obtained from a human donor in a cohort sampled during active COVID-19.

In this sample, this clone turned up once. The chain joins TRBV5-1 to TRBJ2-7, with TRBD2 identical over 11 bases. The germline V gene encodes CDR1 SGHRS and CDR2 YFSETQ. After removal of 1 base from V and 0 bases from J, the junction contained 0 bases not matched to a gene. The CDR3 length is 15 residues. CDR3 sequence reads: CASSLTSGSSYEQYF. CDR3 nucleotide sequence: TGCGCCAGCAGCTTGACTAGCGGGAGCTCCTACGAGCAGTACTTC.

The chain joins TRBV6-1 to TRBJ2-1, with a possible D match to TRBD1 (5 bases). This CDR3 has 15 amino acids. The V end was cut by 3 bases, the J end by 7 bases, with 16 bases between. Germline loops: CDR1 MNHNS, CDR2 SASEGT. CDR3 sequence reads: CASSDRGAFLNEQFF. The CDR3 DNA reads TGTGCCAGCAGTGATAGGGGTGCATTCTTGAATGAGCAGTTCTTC.

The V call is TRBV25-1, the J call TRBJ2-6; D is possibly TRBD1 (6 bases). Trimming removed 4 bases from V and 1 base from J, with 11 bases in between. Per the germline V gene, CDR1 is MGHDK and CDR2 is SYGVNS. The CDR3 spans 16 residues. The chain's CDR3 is CASSGGGGSGANVLTF. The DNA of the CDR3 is TGTGCCAGCAGTGGAGGGGGTGGGTCTGGGGCCAACGTCCTGACTTTC.

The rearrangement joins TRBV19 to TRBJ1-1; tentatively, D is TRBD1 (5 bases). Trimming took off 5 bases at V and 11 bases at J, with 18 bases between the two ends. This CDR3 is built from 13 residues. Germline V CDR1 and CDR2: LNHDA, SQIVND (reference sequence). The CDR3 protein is CASSFDRTLEAFF. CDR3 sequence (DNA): TGTGCCAGTAGTTTTGATCGGACATTGGAGGCTTTCTTT.

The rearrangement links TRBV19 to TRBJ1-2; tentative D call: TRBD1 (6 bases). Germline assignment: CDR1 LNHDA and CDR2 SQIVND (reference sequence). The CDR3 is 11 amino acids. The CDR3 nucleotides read TGTGCTATCCGCAGGGGCTATGGCTACACCTTC. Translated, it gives CAIRRGYGYTF.

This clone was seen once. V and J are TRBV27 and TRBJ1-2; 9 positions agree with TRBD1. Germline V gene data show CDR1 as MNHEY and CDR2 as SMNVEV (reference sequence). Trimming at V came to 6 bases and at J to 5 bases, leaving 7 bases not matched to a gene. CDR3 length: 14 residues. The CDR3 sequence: CASRPTGTGYGYTF. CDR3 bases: TGTGCCAGCAGACCAACCGGGACAGGGTATGGCTACACCTTC.

Here the CDR3 reads CASSPRQITYEQYF. DNA of the CDR3: TGTGCCAGCAGCCCGCGACAGATTACCTACGAGCAGTACTTC. The chain couples TRBV11-2 to TRBJ2-7; D is possibly TRBD1 (5 bases). Germline CDR1 is SGHAT and CDR2 is FQNNGV. V dropped 5 bases and J dropped 2 bases, with 13 bases sitting between them. The CDR3 runs 14 residues.

CDR3 in amino acids: CASKAGNQPQHF. The CDR3 coding sequence is TGTGCCAGCAAGGCGGGCAATCAGCCCCAGCATTTT. The chain links TRBV2 to TRBJ1-5, with unresolved D. The CDR3 is 12 amino acids. V gave up 7 bases and J gave up 2 bases, with 6 bases separating them. Germline V gene data show CDR1 as SNHLY and CDR2 as FYNNEI.

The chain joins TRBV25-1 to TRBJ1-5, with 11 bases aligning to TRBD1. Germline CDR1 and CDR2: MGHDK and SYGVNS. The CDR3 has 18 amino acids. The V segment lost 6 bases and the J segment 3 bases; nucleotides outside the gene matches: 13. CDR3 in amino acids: CASRLPGTGGFPNQPQHF. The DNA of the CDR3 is TGTGCCAGCAGGCTCCCAGGGACAGGGGGATTCCCCAATCAGCCCCAGCATTTT.

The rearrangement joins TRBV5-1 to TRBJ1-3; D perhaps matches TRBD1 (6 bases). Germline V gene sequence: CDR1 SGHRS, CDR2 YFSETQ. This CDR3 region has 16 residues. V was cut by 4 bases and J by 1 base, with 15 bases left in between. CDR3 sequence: CASSVPTGPSGNTIYF. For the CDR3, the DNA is TGCGCCAGCAGCGTACCGACAGGTCCGTCTGGAAACACCATATATTTT.

The CDR3 sequence is CASSTGGGTDTQYF. CDR3 bases: TGTGCCAGCAGCACAGGGGGTGGCACAGATACGCAGTATTTT. The rearrangement uses TRBV9 and TRBJ2-3; 8 bases line up with TRBD1. In germline, CDR1 is SGDLS, CDR2 YYNGEE. The length of the CDR3 is 14 residues. The junction had 2 bases not matched to a gene; V was cut back by 4 bases and J by 1 base. Full variable domain (missing parts from reference TRBV9 and TRBJ2-3): DSGVTQTPKHLITATGQRVTLRCSPRSGDLSVYWYQQSLDQGLQFLIQYYNGEERAKGNILERFSAQQFPDLHSELNLSSLELGDSALYFCASSTGGGTDTQYFGPGTRLTVL.

CDR3 protein: CASSIRVEGDEQYF. CDR3 sequence (DNA): TGTGCCAGTAGTATTAGAGTAGAGGGCGACGAGCAGTACTTC. The rearrangement links TRBV19 to TRBJ2-7; TRBD2 might be the D (5 bases). V was pared by 3 bases and J by 5 bases, with 14 bases between. The CDR3 is 14 amino acids. The germline V gene has CDR1 LNHDA and CDR2 SQIVND (reference sequence).

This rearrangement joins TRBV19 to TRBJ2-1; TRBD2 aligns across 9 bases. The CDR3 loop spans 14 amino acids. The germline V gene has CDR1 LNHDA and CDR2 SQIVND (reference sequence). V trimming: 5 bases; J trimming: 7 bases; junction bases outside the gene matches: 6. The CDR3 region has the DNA TGTGCCAGTAGTCCGGGACTAGCAGGGAATGAGCAGTTCTTC. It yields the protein CASSPGLAGNEQFF.

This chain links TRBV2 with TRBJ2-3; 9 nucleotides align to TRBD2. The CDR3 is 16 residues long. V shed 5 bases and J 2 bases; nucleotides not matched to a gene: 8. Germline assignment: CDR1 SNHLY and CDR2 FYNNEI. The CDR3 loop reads CASSTLAGGDTDTQYF. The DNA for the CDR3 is TGTGCCAGCAGTACACTAGCGGGCGGGGACACAGATACGCAGTATTTT.

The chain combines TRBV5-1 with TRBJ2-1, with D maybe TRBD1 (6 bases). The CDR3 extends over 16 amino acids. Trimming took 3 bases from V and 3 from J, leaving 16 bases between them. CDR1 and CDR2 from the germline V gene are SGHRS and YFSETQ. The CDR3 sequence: CASSSHRESLYNEQFF. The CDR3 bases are TGCGCCAGCAGCTCCCACAGGGAGTCCCTCTACAATGAGCAGTTCTTC.

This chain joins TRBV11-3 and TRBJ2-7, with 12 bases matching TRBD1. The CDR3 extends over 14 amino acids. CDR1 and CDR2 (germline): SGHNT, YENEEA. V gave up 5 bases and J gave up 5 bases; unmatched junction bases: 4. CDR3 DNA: TGTGCCAGCAGCCTGGGACAGGGGGCTCACGAGCAGTACTTC. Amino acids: CASSLGQGAHEQYF.

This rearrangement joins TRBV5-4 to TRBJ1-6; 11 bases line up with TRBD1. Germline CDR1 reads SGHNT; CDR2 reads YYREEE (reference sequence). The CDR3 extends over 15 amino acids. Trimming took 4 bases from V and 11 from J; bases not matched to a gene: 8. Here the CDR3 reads CASSDRDRGMTPLHF. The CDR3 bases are TGTGCCAGCAGCGACCGGGACAGGGGGATGACACCCCTCCACTTT.

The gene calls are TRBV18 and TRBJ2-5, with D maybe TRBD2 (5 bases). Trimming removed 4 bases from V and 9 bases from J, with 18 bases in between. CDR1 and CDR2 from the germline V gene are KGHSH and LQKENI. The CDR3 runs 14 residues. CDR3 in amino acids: CASSLGSGRGAQYF. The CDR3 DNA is TGTGCCAGCTCACTAGGAAGCGGCCGTGGGGCCCAGTACTTC.

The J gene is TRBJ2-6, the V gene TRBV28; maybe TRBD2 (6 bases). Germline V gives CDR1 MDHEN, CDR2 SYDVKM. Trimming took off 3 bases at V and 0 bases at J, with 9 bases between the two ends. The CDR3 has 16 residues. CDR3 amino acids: CASSLGLTSGANVLTF. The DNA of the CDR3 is TGTGCCAGCAGTTTGGGACTGACCTCTGGGGCCAACGTCCTGACTTTC. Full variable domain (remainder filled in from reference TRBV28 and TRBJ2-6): DVKVTQSSRYLVKRTGEKVFLECVQDMDHENMFWYRQDPGLGLRLIYFSYDVKMKEKGDIPEGYSVSREKKERFSLILESASTNQTSMYLCASSLGLTSGANVLTFGAGSRLTVL.

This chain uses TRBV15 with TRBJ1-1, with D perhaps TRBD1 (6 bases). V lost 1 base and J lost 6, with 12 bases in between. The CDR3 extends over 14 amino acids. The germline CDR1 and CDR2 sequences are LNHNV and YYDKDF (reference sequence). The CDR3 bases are TGTGCCACCAGCAGAGGTACAGGGTTCGCTGAAGCTTTCTTT. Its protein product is CATSRGTGFAEAFF.

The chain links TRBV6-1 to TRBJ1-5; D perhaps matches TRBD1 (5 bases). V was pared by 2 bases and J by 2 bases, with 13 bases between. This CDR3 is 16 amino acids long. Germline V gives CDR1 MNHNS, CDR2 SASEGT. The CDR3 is CASSELFRGGNQPQHF. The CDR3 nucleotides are TGTGCCAGCAGTGAACTATTCCGGGGGGGCAATCAGCCCCAGCATTTT.

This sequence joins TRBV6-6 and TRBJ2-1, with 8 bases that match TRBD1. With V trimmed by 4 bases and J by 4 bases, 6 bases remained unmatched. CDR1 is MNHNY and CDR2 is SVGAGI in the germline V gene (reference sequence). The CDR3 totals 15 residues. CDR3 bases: TGTGCCAGCAGTTCCTTCGGACAGGGATACAATGAGCAGTTCTTC. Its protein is CASSSFGQGYNEQFF.

For the CDR3, the DNA is TGTGCCTGGACTCGGCGCAGGGCAATTAACTATGGCTACACCTTC. This codes for CAWTRRRAINYGYTF. The chain has TRBV30 and TRBJ1-2; possibly TRBD1 for D (5 bases). Trimming left V 4 bases short and J 1 base short, with 16 bases between. Germline assignment: CDR1 GTSNPN and CDR2 SVGIG (reference sequence). This CDR3 comprises 15 residues.

This CDR3 is CASRAQRANDNSPLHF. The CDR3, as DNA: TGTGCCAGCAGAGCTCAGAGGGCGAATGACAATTCACCCCTCCACTTT. The chain couples TRBV28 to TRBJ1-6; D gene unclear. The CDR3 is 16 residues long. Germline values: CDR1 MDHEN, CDR2 SYDVKM. The V end lost 6 bases, the J end lost 7 bases, and 19 bases lay between the germline ends.

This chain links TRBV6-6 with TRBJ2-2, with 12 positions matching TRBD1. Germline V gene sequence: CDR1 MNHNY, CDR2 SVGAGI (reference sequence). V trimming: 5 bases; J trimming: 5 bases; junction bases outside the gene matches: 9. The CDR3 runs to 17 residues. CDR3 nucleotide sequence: TGTGCCAGCAGTCCCGGGACAGGGGGCCCTAGAACCGGGGAGCTGTTTTTT. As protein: CASSPGTGGPRTGELFF.

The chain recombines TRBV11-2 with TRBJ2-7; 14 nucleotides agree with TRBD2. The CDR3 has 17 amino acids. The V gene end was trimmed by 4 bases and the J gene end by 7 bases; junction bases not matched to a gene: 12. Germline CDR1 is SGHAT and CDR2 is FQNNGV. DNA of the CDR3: TGTGCCAGCAGCTCGGACCCGGGACTAGCGGGAGTCGGAGAGCAGTACTTC. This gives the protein CASSSDPGLAGVGEQYF.

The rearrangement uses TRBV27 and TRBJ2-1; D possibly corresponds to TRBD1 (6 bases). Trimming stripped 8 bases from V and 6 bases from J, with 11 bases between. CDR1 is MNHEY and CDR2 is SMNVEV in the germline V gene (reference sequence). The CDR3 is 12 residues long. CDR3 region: CASPDRRNEQFF. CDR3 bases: TGTGCCAGCCCGGACAGACGCAATGAGCAGTTCTTC.

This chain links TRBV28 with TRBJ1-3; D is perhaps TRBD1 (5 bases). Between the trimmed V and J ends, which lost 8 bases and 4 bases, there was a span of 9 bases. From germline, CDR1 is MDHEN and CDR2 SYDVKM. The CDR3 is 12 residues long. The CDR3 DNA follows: TGTGCCAGCGGGGGGAGCGGAAACACCATATATTTT. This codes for CASGGSGNTIYF.

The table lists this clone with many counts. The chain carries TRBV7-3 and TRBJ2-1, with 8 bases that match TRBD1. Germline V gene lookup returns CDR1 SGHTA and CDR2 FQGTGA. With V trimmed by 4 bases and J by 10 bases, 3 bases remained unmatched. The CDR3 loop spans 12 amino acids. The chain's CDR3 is CASSSGTGEQFF. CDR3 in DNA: TGTGCCAGCAGCTCTGGGACAGGCGAGCAGTTCTTC.

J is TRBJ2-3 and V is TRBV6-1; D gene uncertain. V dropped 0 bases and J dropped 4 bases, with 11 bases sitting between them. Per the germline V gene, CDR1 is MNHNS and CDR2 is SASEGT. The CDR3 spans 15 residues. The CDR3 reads CASSEAWSRADTQYF. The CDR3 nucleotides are TGTGCCAGCAGTGAAGCGTGGTCCCGAGCAGATACGCAGTATTTT.

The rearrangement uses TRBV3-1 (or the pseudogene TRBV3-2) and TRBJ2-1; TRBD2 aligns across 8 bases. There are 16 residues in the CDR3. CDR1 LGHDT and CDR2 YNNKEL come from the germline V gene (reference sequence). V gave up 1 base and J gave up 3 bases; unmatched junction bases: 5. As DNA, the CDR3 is TGTGCCAGCAGCCAAGTCGCGGGGGGACTCTACAATGAGCAGTTCTTC. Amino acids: CASSQVAGGLYNEQFF.

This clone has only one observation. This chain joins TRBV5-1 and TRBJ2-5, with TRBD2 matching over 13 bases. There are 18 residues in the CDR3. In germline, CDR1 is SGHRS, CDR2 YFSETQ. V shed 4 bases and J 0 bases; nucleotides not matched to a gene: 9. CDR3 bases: TGCGCCAGCAGCCTCGGACTAGCGGGGGTTCCGTACCAAGAGACCCAGTACTTC. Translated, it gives CASSLGLAGVPYQETQYF.